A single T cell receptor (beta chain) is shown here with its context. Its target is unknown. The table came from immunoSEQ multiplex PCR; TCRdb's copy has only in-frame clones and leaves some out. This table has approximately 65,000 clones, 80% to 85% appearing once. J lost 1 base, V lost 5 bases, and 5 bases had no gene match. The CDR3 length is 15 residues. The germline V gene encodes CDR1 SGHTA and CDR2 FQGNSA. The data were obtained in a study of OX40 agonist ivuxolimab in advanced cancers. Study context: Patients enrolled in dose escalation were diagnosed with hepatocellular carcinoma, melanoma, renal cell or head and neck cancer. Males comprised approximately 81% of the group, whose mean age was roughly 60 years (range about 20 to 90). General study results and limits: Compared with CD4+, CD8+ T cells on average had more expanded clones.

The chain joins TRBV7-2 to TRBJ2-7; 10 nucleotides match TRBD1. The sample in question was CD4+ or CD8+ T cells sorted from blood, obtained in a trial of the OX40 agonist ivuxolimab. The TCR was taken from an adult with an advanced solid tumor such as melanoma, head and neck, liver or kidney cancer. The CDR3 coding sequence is TGTGCCAGCAGCCAAATGGACAGGGGGTCCTACGAGCAGTACTTC. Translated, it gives CASSQMDRGSYEQYF.